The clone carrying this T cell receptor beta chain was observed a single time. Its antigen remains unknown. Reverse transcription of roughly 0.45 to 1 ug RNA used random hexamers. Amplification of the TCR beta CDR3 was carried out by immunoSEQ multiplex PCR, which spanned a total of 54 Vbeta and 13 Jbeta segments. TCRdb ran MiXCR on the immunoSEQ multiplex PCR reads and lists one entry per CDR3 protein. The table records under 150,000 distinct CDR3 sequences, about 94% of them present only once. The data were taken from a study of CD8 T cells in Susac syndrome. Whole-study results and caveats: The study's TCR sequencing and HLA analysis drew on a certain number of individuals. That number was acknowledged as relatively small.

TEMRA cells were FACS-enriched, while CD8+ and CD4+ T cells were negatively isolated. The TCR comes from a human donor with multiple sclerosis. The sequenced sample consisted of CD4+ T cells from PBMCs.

For the CDR3, the DNA is TGTGCCTGTAGGCGAGTAGTCCCGAACACTGAAGCTTTCTTT. Translation gives CACRRVVPNTEAFF. This chain uses TRBV30 with TRBJ1-1; D remains unclear. The CDR3 is 14 residues long. Per germline, CDR1 GTSNPN and CDR2 SVGIG (reference sequence). Trimming removed 6 bases from V and 1 base from J, with 15 bases in between.